Listed below are T cell receptor beta chains from one sample, sequenced in a study of shared clonotypes between healthy human individuals. Data came from immunoSEQ multiplex PCR; TCRdb stores just in-frame clones and leaves some out. Of about 460,000 clones in the sample, roughly four fifths are singletons; the top ten hold 12%. The sequencing sample was made of PBMCs. Receptor source: a woman in her forties in good health. Some clones in this sample may be carry-over from other donors' samples. CDR3s include the opening cysteine and the closing phenylalanine or tryptophan. A D gene is named only where the DNA matches it firmly. For some rows the clone size is stated as once, few or many, or as a class when expanded; others skip it.

d_call	clone_size	v_call	j_call	cdr3_aa	cdr3_nt
TRBD1	NA	TRBV6-6	TRBJ2-5	CASSSRTGGTETQYF	TGTGCCAGCAGTTCCCGGACAGGGGGCACGGAGACCCAGTACTTC
NA	NA	TRBV7-2	TRBJ2-7	CASSPGGGTPNIYEQYF	TGTGCCAGCAGCCCCGGGGGCGGGACCCCGAACATATACGAGCAGTACTTC
NA	NA	TRBV2	TRBJ1-4	CASTPRVTNEKLFF	TGTGCCAGCACCCCCAGGGTGACTAATGAAAAACTGTTTTTT
TRBD1	NA	TRBV5-8	TRBJ2-5	CASSPTGEETQYF	TGTGCCAGCAGCCCTACAGGGGAAGAGACCCAGTACTTC
NA	NA	TRBV30	TRBJ1-1	CAWMGQPNTEAFF	TGTGCCTGGATGGGACAACCGAACACTGAAGCTTTCTTT
NA	NA	TRBV5-1	TRBJ2-5	CASSLGGTQETQYF	TGCGCCAGCAGCTTGGGTGGAACCCAAGAGACCCAGTACTTC
TRBD1	NA	TRBV4-2	TRBJ2-7	CASSQYRDSYEQYF	TGTGCCAGCAGCCAATACCGGGACAGCTACGAGCAGTACTTC
NA	many	TRBV9	TRBJ1-3	CASSVGWESRRSGNTIYF	TGTGCCAGCAGCGTGGGTTGGGAATCCAGGCGTTCTGGAAACACCATATATTTT
NA	NA	TRBV7-2	TRBJ1-2	CASSLDSGFSGGYTF	TGTGCCAGCAGCTTAGATTCGGGGTTCAGCGGTGGCTACACCTTC
TRBD1	NA	TRBV14	TRBJ2-7	CASSQGTGPYEQYF	TGTGCCAGCAGCCAAGGGACAGGACCCTACGAGCAGTACTTC
TRBD1	NA	TRBV7-9	TRBJ1-2	CASSLDRGRNYGYTF	TGTGCCAGCAGCTTAGACAGGGGGCGAAACTATGGCTACACCTTC
TRBD2	NA	TRBV9	TRBJ2-7	CASSVASGRAYEQYF	TGTGCCAGCAGCGTAGCTTCCGGGAGGGCCTACGAGCAGTACTTC
NA	NA	TRBV7-2	TRBJ2-7	CASSPSVSNHPYEQYF	TGTGCCAGCAGCCCATCGGTCAGCAACCATCCCTACGAGCAGTACTTC